This T cell receptor beta chain was captured in a study of blood T cells in healthy people across ages. From germline, CDR1 is MNHEY and CDR2 SMNVEV (reference sequence). CDR3 size: 15 residues. V was clipped by 5 bases and J by 2 bases; unmatched bases: 4. The second PCR ran about 6 to 12 cycles with a sample-barcoded 5' primer and J-beta primers. TCRdb called the 5' RACE reads again in MiXCR, with one record for every CDR3 protein. The sample shows 800,000 or so distinct CDR3 sequences, just under 25% of them seen only once. Findings and caveats of the study: Unsorted PBMC material precluded a definitive naive versus antigen-experienced comparison.

In this sample, this clonotype turned up many times. Its antigen is unidentified. These records were also assigned to another study, of T cells of mothers and their children. That study adds: Donation was provided by three healthy Caucasian mothers along with their six children.

V usage is TRBV27 and J usage is TRBJ1-5, with TRBD1 matching 9 bases. This receptor was taken from a boy aged 10-17 years in good health. The sequenced material came from blood. The CDR3 is CASSPGTGRNQPQHF. The CDR3 DNA reads as TGTGCCAGCAGTCCCGGGACAGGGCGCAATCAGCCCCAGCATTTT.